A selection of T cell receptor beta chains follows, all from one sample in a study of blood T cells in healthy people across ages. Each CDR3 protein is one row after TCRdb ran MiXCR on the 5' RACE reads. Of roughly 680,000 distinct CDR3 sequences in the sample, around 48% are singletons; the top ten hold 25% to 35%. Sequencing was carried out using blood. All receptors derive from an older woman in good health. Each CDR3 is given with its conserved first and last residue. The D gene is left open where the match is weak. The size field is filled for only some rows; it gives once, few, many or a size class.

cdr3_nt cdr3_aa clone_size d_call j_call v_call
TGTGCCAGCAGTCTTCGACCAGGGAATGAAAAACTGTTTTTT CASSLRPGNEKLFF NA NA TRBJ1-4 TRBV6-2/TRBV6-3
TGTGCCAGCAGCTTAGAACCTAGGAGCGAGCAGTACTTC CASSLEPRSEQYF NA NA TRBJ2-7 TRBV4-2
TGCAGCGTTGGTGGCGCAGGAGGTAGCCACACTGAAGCTTTCTTT CSVGGAGGSHTEAFF NA NA TRBJ1-1 TRBV29-1
TGTGCCAGCAGCGTAATACAGCAAGAGACCCAGTACTTC CASSVIQQETQYF NA NA TRBJ2-5 TRBV7-3
TGTGCCAGCAGTTTGGCAGGGACATTCTACGAGCAGTACTTC CASSLAGTFYEQYF NA NA TRBJ2-7 TRBV27
TGCAGTGCCCCCCCAGGGGGCCAGGGGGCTGTTAACGAGCAGTACTTC CSAPPGGQGAVNEQYF NA TRBD1 TRBJ2-7 TRBV20-1
TGCGCCAGCAGCTCGAGACCTAGCGGGAGGGGCACAGATACGCAGTATTTT CASSSRPSGRGTDTQYF NA TRBD2 TRBJ2-3 TRBV5-1
TGTGCCAGCAGCTTAGCGGGACTAGCGGTCAATGAGCAGTTCTTC CASSLAGLAVNEQFF NA TRBD2 TRBJ2-1 TRBV11-1
TGTGCCAGCAGTAACCTATTAGAGACCCAGTACTTC CASSNLLETQYF few NA TRBJ2-5 TRBV27
TGTGCCAGCAGCCCCCCCCGGGACAAAATGGTCTACGAGCAGTACTTC CASSPPRDKMVYEQYF once NA TRBJ2-7 TRBV12-3/TRBV12-4
TGCAGCGTTGACATGCAGGAGCCTGAGCAGTTCTTC CSVDMQEPEQFF few NA TRBJ2-1 TRBV29-1
TGTGCCAGCAGCCAATCCACAGGGAAGCAGTACTTC CASSQSTGKQYF few NA TRBJ2-7 TRBV3-1
TGTGCCAGCAGTTTAGGGACCCTCGGCTACGAGCAGTACTTC CASSLGTLGYEQYF NA NA TRBJ2-7 TRBV12-3/TRBV12-4
TGTGCCAGCAGCCAAGGGACCCAACTGATCAATGAGCAGTTCTTC CASSQGTQLINEQFF NA NA TRBJ2-1 TRBV3-1
TGTGCCACCAGCAGAGGGAGCGTACTCGGGGGGCTGTTTTTT CATSRGSVLGGLFF NA NA TRBJ2-2 TRBV15
TGTGCCAGCAGCCAGAGGCCTAGCGGGAGTGCTGGGACCCAGTACTTC CASSQRPSGSAGTQYF few TRBD2 TRBJ2-5 TRBV7-2
TGTGCCAGCAGTTTTCCCGTGGGGATGTGGAACCACCAAGAGACCCAGTACTTC CASSFPVGMWNHQETQYF once NA TRBJ2-5 TRBV6-2/TRBV6-3
TGTGCCAGCAGCTTAGTGGCGGGGCAGCCCCAGCATTTT CASSLVAGQPQHF NA NA TRBJ1-5 TRBV7-2
TGTGCCAGCAGTTACGCCGGGACCCTCACAGATACGCAGTATTTT CASSYAGTLTDTQYF many NA TRBJ2-3 TRBV7-2
TGCAGTGCTAGAGCCCCGGACAGTTATCAGCCCCAGCATTTT CSARAPDSYQPQHF NA NA TRBJ1-5 TRBV20-1
TGCGCCAGCAGCTTGGGCATCGGGAGCACGGAAGAGACCCAGTACTTC CASSLGIGSTEETQYF NA NA TRBJ2-5 TRBV5-1
TGTGCCAGCAGTTACTCGGCTGGAGGAAGCTCCTATAATTCACCCCTCCACTTT CASSYSAGGSSYNSPLHF few NA TRBJ1-6 TRBV6-5